This TCR beta chain was retrieved from a study of blood T cell repertoires in COVID-19. As for the study in general: COVID-19 samples from acute and convalescent phases originated in the United States, Italy and Spain. PBMCs, B-cell-depleted T cells, or T cells provided the cDNA or gDNA that made up the material.

How the authors handled the data: By means of reference gene primer amplification, nucleated cell counts were estimated. Profiled with immunoSEQ multiplex PCR; TCRdb holds only in-frame clones, not every one. That table gives V, J and clone size, and the DNA gave D and trimming. The data hold more than 35,000 clones, with around 90% observed a single time. This clone has just one count. CDR3 length: 13 amino acids. Germline V lookup: CDR1 MNHEY, CDR2 SVGAGI. J gave up 3 bases and V 6 bases, and 3 bases lay outside the gene matches. The TCR originated in a human donor in a cohort sampled during active COVID-19. The V and J genes are TRBV6-5 and TRBJ2-5; 8 positions match TRBD2. Sequencing used peripheral blood. The CDR3 region is CASSQREKETQYF. Written as DNA, the CDR3 is TGTGCCAGCAGCCAGCGGGAGAAAGAGACCCAGTACTTC.